The 7 T cell receptor beta chains below all came from one sample that was sequenced in a study of cytomegalovirus exposure and HLA in healthy donors. Clones were sequenced by immunoSEQ multiplex PCR, and TCRdb holds only the in-frame ones, with some missing. Among around 180,000 clones listed, 86% were seen once. The sample was PBMCs. These receptors came from a woman aged 18-29 years in good health and CMV-seronegative.

V usage is TRBV19 and J usage is TRBJ1-2; D might be TRBD1 (6 bases). The CDR3 covers 16 residues. The V and J ends lost 10 bases and 1 base respectively, with 22 bases between them. Germline CDR1 is LNHDA and CDR2 is SQIVND (reference sequence). The CDR3 DNA follows: TGTGCCACCAACGCTGGTAGGACAGCGATTAACTATGGCTACACCTTC. Protein product: CATNAGRTAINYGYTF.

This chain joins TRBV30 and TRBJ2-7; D might be TRBD2 (7 bases). CDR1 and CDR2 from the germline V gene are GTSNPN and SVGIG (reference sequence). This CDR3 is 16 amino acids long. Trimming took off 7 bases at V and 0 bases at J, with 22 bases between the two ends. CDR3: CAYGVYLGGRSYEQYF. The CDR3 DNA reads as TGTGCCTACGGAGTGTACCTGGGGGGGCGCTCCTACGAGCAGTACTTC.

The V call is TRBV7-9, the J call TRBJ1-3; no reliable D call. The CDR3 contains 19 residues. Germline CDR1 SEHNR, CDR2 FQNEAQ (reference sequence). V lost 5 bases and J lost 0, with 23 bases in between. CDR3 residues: CASSPYRDINYYSGNTIYF. In DNA form, the CDR3 reads TGTGCCAGCAGCCCTTATCGTGACATAAATTATTACTCTGGAAACACCATATATTTT.

The rearrangement joins TRBV5-1 to TRBJ1-2; the D gene is possibly TRBD1 (5 bases). V lost 7 bases and J 13 bases, leaving 23 bases between the germline ends. CDR1 and CDR2 (germline): SGHRS, YFSETQ. This CDR3 is 13 amino acids long. Here the CDR3 DNA reads TGCGCCAGCGGCCGGGGGGGTCCGACGGGGCTCACCTTC. This sequence encodes CASGRGGPTGLTF.

This clone was detected many times. V usage is TRBV6-1 and J usage is TRBJ2-7; TRBD1 matches at 8 bases. CDR3 length equals 14 residues. V lost 8 bases to trimming and J lost 0 bases; unmatched junction nucleotides: 6. Germline V lookup: CDR1 MNHNS, CDR2 SASEGT. The DNA for the CDR3 is TGTGCCAGCGAGGACAGGGTTAGCTCCTACGAGCAGTACTTC. The encoded protein is CASEDRVSSYEQYF.

The chain employs TRBV9 and TRBJ1-4, with D tentatively TRBD1 (5 bases). This CDR3 contains 14 residues. Per germline, CDR1 SGDLS and CDR2 YYNGEE. The V end lost 0 bases, the J end lost 6 bases, and 9 bases lay between the germline ends. The CDR3 sequence: CASSVAAGYEKLFF. The CDR3 nucleotides are TGTGCCAGCAGCGTAGCGGCAGGGTATGAAAAACTGTTTTTT.

This clone was detected only a few times. V and J are TRBV7-9 and TRBJ1-2; 7 nucleotides match TRBD1. Germline V gives CDR1 SEHNR, CDR2 FQNEAQ (reference sequence). CDR3 length: 14 residues. Germline trimming cut 4 bases from V and 7 bases from J; bases unmatched to any gene: 9. CDR3 in amino acids: CASSSRGDVAGYTF. The CDR3 DNA sequence: TGTGCCAGCAGCTCCAGGGGGGATGTGGCTGGCTACACCTTC.